The source of this T cell receptor beta chain is a study of glioma-infiltrating T cells. Remarks on this clonotype: This clone may be a read error of a much larger clone one base away.

Trimming left V 4 bases short and J 0 bases short, with 16 bases between. Germline V gene sequence: CDR1 MGHRA, CDR2 YSYEKL. The CDR3 loop spans 17 amino acids. The iRepertoire nested amplicon-rescue multiplex PCR amplified TCR alpha and beta CDR3s from RNA. Each CDR3 protein is one row after TCRdb ran MiXCR on the multiplex PCR reads. In the table there are about 180,000 distinct CDR3 sequences, roughly 45% of which are singletons. The sequence was collected from a human donor with low-grade glioma or glioblastoma, undergoing nonglioma brain surgery, or in good health (not recorded which). The sequenced material came from glioma tissue, nonneoplastic brain tissue, or PBMCs (not recorded which). This chain joins TRBV4-1 and TRBJ2-1; the D gene is possibly TRBD2 (6 bases). CDR3 nucleotides: TGCGCCAGCAGCCCCCCCCCGGTGCGGGGCTCCTACAATGAGCAGTTCTTC. It encodes CASSPPPVRGSYNEQFF.